The rows below give T cell receptor beta chains drawn from one sample of a study of cytomegalovirus exposure and HLA in healthy donors. The assay was immunoSEQ multiplex PCR, and TCRdb's table has in-frame clones only and misses some. The repertoire table contains some 200,000 clones. Sequencing was done on a sample of PBMCs. The receptors derive from a man aged 25 to 40 in good health and CMV-seronegative. Each CDR3 is given with its conserved first and last residue. The D gene is left open where the match is weak.

TRBJ2-7 NA TRBV7-2 TGTGCCAGCAGCTTAGCTCCTGACTTCGTTTCCTACGAGCAGTACTTC CASSLAPDFVSYEQYF
TRBJ2-3 NA TRBV19 TGTGCCAGCCTCCCCGGTGACAGTCAAACAGATACGCAGTATTTT CASLPGDSQTDTQYF
TRBJ2-7 NA TRBV7-2 TGTGCCAGCAGCTTCCTCTCGACAGACACCTACGAGCAGTACTTC CASSFLSTDTYEQYF
TRBJ2-2 NA TRBV11-2 TGTGCCAGCAGCTTATACGCAGGGCCTACGAACACCGGGGAGCTGTTTTTT CASSLYAGPTNTGELFF
TRBJ2-2 TRBD2 TRBV4-2 TGTGCCAGCAGCCAAGACGGGCGGGGGGGTGCCGGGGAGCTGTTTTTT CASSQDGRGGAGELFF
TRBJ1-2 NA TRBV28 TGTGCCAGCAGTGCAACCGGGGGATCCTATGGCTACACCTTC CASSATGGSYGYTF
TRBJ2-7 TRBD1 TRBV4-1 TGCGCCAGCAGCCCCGGGACAGGGGGACGGCCCTACGAGCAGTACTTC CASSPGTGGRPYEQYF
TRBJ2-7 NA TRBV21-1 TGTGCCAGCAGCACAAAATGGGAGGGACAGGCTTCCTACGAGCAGTACTTC CASSTKWEGQASYEQYF
TRBJ2-7 TRBD2 TRBV7-2 TGTGCCAGCAGCTTATTTGGACTAGCGGACTACGAGCAGTACTTC CASSLFGLADYEQYF
TRBJ1-1 TRBD1 TRBV7-2 TGTGCCAGCAGCTTAATAGCAGGGGGTGGCACTGAAGCTTTCTTT CASSLIAGGGTEAFF
TRBJ2-2 TRBD2 TRBV2 TGTGCCAGCAGTCAAGGACTAGCGGGAAACGGGGAGCTGTTTTTT CASSQGLAGNGELFF
TRBJ1-1 NA TRBV27 TGTGCCAGCAGTTTATCGAGGGTTGGGACTGAAGCTTTCTTT CASSLSRVGTEAFF
TRBJ1-1 TRBD1 TRBV28 TGTGCCAGCAGTTCAGGGGGCTCGAACACTGAAGCTTTCTTT CASSSGGSNTEAFF
TRBJ2-7 TRBD1 TRBV14 TGTGCCAACCCCCGGGACAGGTACTTC CANPRDRYF
TRBJ1-1 NA TRBV30 TGTGCCTGGGCCGTTAACCCCGGGGCTGAAGCTTTCTTT CAWAVNPGAEAFF
TRBJ2-6 NA TRBV19 TGTGCCAGTAGTATAGGGGCAGGGGCCAACGTCCTGACTTTC CASSIGAGANVLTF
TRBJ2-3 NA TRBV5-4 TGTGCCAGCAGCTTGGTGGGGAGCGGGCCTTCCACAGATACGCAGTATTTT CASSLVGSGPSTDTQYF
TRBJ1-2 NA TRBV18 TGTGCCAGCTCACCAGAGGACAGCTATGGCTACACCTTC CASSPEDSYGYTF
TRBJ2-7 TRBD2 TRBV5-1 TGCGCCAGCAGCCGGGAGGGCGAGGGTTACGAGCAGTACTTC CASSREGEGYEQYF
TRBJ2-2 NA TRBV2 TGTGCCAGCAGTGAGAGGGTGGCGGACACCGGGGAGCTGTTTTTT CASSERVADTGELFF
TRBJ2-3 NA TRBV21-1 TGTGCCAGCAGCCTAATTAATGTAGCGGAGAGCACAGATACGCAGTATTTT CASSLINVAESTDTQYF
TRBJ2-7 TRBD2 TRBV30 TGTGCCTGGGAGACTAGCGGGGGCTACGAGCAGTACTTC CAWETSGGYEQYF
TRBJ2-3 TRBD1 TRBV18 TGTGCCAGCTCGTATACAGGGGCAGCTAGCACAGATACGCAGTATTTT CASSYTGAASTDTQYF
TRBJ1-2 NA TRBV4-3 TGCGCCAGCAGCCAAGATTTCCGCGACGTAGCGGCCTTC CASSQDFRDVAAF
TRBJ1-4 NA TRBV6-5 TGTGCCAGCAGTTACGGGCACAGAAATGAAAAACTGTTTTTT CASSYGHRNEKLFF
TRBJ2-7 NA TRBV5-1 TGCGCCAGCAGCTTGATAGCCTCCTACGAGCAGTACTTC CASSLIASYEQYF
TRBJ2-7 TRBD2 TRBV6-5 TGTGCCAGCAGTTACTCGGGACTAGCTGTCTCCTACGAGCAGTACTTC CASSYSGLAVSYEQYF
TRBJ2-7 TRBD2 TRBV6-6 TGTGCCAGCAGTTACCCCGGGGCTAGCGGGAGCGACGAGCAGTACTTC CASSYPGASGSDEQYF
TRBJ1-3 NA TRBV10-3 TGTGCCATCGGGACTTCCACCTCTGGAAACACCATATATTTT CAIGTSTSGNTIYF
TRBJ2-1 TRBD2 TRBV15 TGTGCCACCAGCGGCGGACTAGCTGGCCATGAGCAGTTCTTC CATSGGLAGHEQFF
TRBJ2-1 TRBD2 TRBV5-1 TGCGCCAGCAGCTTGGTGGGACTAGCGGGGTACAATGAGCAGTTCTTC CASSLVGLAGYNEQFF
TRBJ2-1 TRBD2 TRBV27 TGTGCCAGCAGTGGGGGGAGCGGGACCTCCTACAATGAGCAGTTCTTC CASSGGSGTSYNEQFF
TRBJ1-2 TRBD1 TRBV7-9 TGTGCCAGCAGCCTGGGACAGAGGTATGGCTACACCTTC CASSLGQRYGYTF
TRBJ2-7 TRBD1 TRBV10-3 TGTGCCATCAGGGACAGGGGCCCCTACGAGCAGTACTTC CAIRDRGPYEQYF
TRBJ1-6 NA TRBV5-1 TGCGCCAGCAGCTTGGATAATAATTCACCCCTCCACTTT CASSLDNNSPLHF
TRBJ2-3 NA TRBV10-1 TGCGCCAGCAGTTCGTCAGAGGGGGGGAGCACAGATACGCAGTATTTT CASSSSEGGSTDTQYF
TRBJ1-1 TRBD1 TRBV27 TGTGCCAGCAGCTCGACAGGGGTTGGGACTGAAGCTTTCTTT CASSSTGVGTEAFF
TRBJ2-3 NA TRBV18 TGTGCCAGCTCACCACCGATGGTAGCGGCGAGCACAGATACGCAGTATTTT CASSPPMVAASTDTQYF
TRBJ1-3 TRBD1 TRBV27 TGTGCCAGCAGGACAGGGGGCTCTGGAAACACCATATATTTT CASRTGGSGNTIYF
TRBJ2-4 TRBD2 TRBV6-1 TGTGCCAGCAGTGGGTTTCTGCAGGCGGGGGAAAACATTCAGTACTTC CASSGFLQAGENIQYF
TRBJ2-3 TRBD2 TRBV10-2 TGCGCCACCCTTTCGGGGCTAGCGGTCGCAGATACGCAGTATTTT CATLSGLAVADTQYF
TRBJ1-5 NA TRBV6-1 TGTGCCAGCAGTGATGGGCTCCGGGGGGATAATCAGCCCCAGCATTTT CASSDGLRGDNQPQHF
TRBJ1-2 TRBD1 TRBV30 TGTGCCTGGAGGATTCCCGGGACAGGGGTTCGCGGCTACGCCTTC CAWRIPGTGVRGYAF
TRBJ1-2 TRBD1 TRBV14 TGTGCCAGCAGCCAAGCGCCCCGATCTACAGGGGATGGCTACACCTTC CASSQAPRSTGDGYTF
TRBJ1-2 TRBD1 TRBV18 TGTGCCAGCTCACCCCGGACAGGGGAGGTCTATGGCTACACCTTC CASSPRTGEVYGYTF
TRBJ2-3 TRBD2 TRBV7-2 TGTGCCAGCAGATCTCTAGCGGGGGGTTCGTCCAGCACAGATACGCAGTATTTT CASRSLAGGSSSTDTQYF
TRBJ2-2 NA TRBV10-2 TGCGCCAGCAGCCCCCGGGGTACCGGGGAGCTGTTTTTT CASSPRGTGELFF
TRBJ1-1 NA TRBV28 TGTGCCAGCAGTTTGCGCCGGGGGGTGTTCACTGAAGCTTTCTTT CASSLRRGVFTEAFF
TRBJ1-2 TRBD1 TRBV13 TGTGCCAGCAGCTCAAGCCCGACAGGGGACTATGGCTACACCTTC CASSSSPTGDYGYTF
TRBJ2-7 TRBD2 TRBV5-1 TGCGCCAGCAGCCAAAGCGGGGGGGCCAAACATAACTTCTACGAGCAGTACTTC CASSQSGGAKHNFYEQYF
TRBJ1-2 TRBD1 TRBV28 TGTGCCAGCAGTGGACAGGGGACAGGGGATCACTATGGCTACACCTTC CASSGQGTGDHYGYTF
TRBJ2-1 TRBD1 TRBV5-1 TGCGCCAGCAGCGGCGGGACAGGGAATGTCTATGAGCAGTTCTTC CASSGGTGNVYEQFF
TRBJ1-1 NA TRBV19 TGTGCCAGTAGTATAGGGAGGGAGAACACTGAAGCTTTCTTT CASSIGRENTEAFF
TRBJ2-7 TRBD2 TRBV4-2 TGTGCCAGCAGCCAAGGAGCGGGAGCCTACGAGCAGTACTTC CASSQGAGAYEQYF
TRBJ1-2 TRBD1 TRBV25-1 TGTGCCAGCAGTGACCACGGGACAGGGGGAAATGGCTACACCTTC CASSDHGTGGNGYTF
TRBJ2-7 TRBD1 TRBV18 TGTGCCAGCTCACCAAGGACAGGGGCGGGCTACGAGCAGTACTTC CASSPRTGAGYEQYF
TRBJ2-3 NA TRBV11-2 TGTGCCAGCAGCTTATACACAGATACGCAGTATTTT CASSLYTDTQYF